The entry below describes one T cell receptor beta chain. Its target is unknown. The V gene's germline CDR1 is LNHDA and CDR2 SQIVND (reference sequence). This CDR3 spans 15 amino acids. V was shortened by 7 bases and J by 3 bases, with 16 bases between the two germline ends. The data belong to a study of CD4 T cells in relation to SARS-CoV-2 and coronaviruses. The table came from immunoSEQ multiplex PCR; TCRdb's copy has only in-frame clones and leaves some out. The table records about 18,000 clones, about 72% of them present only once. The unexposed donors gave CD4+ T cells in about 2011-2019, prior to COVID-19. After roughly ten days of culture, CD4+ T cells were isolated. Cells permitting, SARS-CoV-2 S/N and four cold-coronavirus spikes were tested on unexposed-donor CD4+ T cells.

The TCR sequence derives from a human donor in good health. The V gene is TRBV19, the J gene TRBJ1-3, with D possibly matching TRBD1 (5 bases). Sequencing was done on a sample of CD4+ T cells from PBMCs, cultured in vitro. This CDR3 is CASTAGGTYGNTIYF. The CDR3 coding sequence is TGTGCCAGTACCGCCGGGGGGACTTATGGAAACACCATATATTTT.